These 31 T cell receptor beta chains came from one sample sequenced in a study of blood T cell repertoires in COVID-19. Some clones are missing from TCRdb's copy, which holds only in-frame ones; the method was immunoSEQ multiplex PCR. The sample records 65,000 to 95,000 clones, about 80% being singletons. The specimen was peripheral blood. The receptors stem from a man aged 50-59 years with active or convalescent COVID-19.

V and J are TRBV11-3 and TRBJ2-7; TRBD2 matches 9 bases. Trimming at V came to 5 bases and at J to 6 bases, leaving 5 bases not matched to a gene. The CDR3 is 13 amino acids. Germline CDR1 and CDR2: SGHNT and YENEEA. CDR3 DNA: TGTGCCAGCAGCCCGGGACTAGCTTCCGAGCAGTACTTC. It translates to CASSPGLASEQYF.

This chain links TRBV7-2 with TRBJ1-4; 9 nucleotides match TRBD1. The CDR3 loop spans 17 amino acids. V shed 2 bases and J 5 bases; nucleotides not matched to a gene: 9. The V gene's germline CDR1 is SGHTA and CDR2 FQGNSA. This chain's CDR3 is CASSLNPGTGRNEKLFF. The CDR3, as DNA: TGTGCCAGCAGCTTAAACCCGGGGACAGGGAGAAATGAAAAACTGTTTTTT.

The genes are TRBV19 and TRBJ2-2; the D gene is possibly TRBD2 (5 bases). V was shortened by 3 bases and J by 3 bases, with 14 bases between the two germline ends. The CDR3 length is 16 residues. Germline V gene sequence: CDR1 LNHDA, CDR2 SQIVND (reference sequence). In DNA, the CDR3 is TGTGCCAGTAGTATCCCCCGGACTCTCGACACCGGGGAGCTGTTTTTT. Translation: CASSIPRTLDTGELFF.

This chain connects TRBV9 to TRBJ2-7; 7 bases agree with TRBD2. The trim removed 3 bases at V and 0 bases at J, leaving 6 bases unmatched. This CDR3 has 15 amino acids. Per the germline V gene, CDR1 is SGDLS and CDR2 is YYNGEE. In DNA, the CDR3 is TGTGCCAGCAGCGCCTTGGGGGGGACCTCCTACGAGCAGTACTTC. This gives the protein CASSALGGTSYEQYF.

CDR3 protein: CASRRETGVSTGELFF. Written as DNA, the CDR3 is TGTGCCAGCAGGAGGGAGACAGGTGTAAGCACCGGGGAGCTGTTTTTT. This sequence joins TRBV2 and TRBJ2-2, with D tentatively TRBD1 (6 bases). Germline V gene data show CDR1 as SNHLY and CDR2 as FYNNEI. The length of the CDR3 is 16 residues. Trimming left V 6 bases short and J 4 bases short, with 18 bases between.

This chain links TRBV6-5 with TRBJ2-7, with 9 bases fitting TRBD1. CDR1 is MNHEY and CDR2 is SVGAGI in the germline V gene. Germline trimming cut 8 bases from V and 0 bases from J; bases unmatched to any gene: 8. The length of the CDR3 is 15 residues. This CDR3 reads CASGEGQGFSYEQYF. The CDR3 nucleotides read TGTGCCAGCGGGGAGGGACAGGGTTTCTCCTACGAGCAGTACTTC.

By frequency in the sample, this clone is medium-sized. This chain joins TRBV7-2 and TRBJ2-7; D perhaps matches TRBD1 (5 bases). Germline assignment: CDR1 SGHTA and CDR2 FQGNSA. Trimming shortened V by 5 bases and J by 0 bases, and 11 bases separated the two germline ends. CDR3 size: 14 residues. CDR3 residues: CASSPRGSSYEQYF. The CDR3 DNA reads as TGTGCCAGCAGCCCTAGGGGCAGCTCCTACGAGCAGTACTTC.

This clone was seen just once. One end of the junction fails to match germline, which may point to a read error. Here the CDR3 reads CASSSRTSPAPTEDMF. In DNA form, the CDR3 reads TGTGCCAGCAGTTCCCGGACTAGCCCTGCGCCAACCGAGGATATGTTC. The rearrangement joins TRBV6-6 to TRBJ2-4; 8 bases are a match to TRBD2. The germline CDR1 and CDR2 sequences are MNHNY and SVGAGI (reference sequence). The CDR3 covers 16 residues.

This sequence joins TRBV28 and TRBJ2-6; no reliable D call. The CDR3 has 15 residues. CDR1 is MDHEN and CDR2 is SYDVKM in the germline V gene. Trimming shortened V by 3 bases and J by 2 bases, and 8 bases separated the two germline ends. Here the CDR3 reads CASSFVLPGANVLTF. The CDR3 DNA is TGTGCCAGCAGTTTTGTGCTACCTGGGGCCAACGTCCTGACTTTC. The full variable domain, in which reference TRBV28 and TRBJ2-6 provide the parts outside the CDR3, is DVKVTQSSRYLVKRTGEKVFLECVQDMDHENMFWYRQDPGLGLRLIYFSYDVKMKEKGDIPEGYSVSREKKERFSLILESASTNQTSMYLCASSFVLPGANVLTFGAGSRLTVL.

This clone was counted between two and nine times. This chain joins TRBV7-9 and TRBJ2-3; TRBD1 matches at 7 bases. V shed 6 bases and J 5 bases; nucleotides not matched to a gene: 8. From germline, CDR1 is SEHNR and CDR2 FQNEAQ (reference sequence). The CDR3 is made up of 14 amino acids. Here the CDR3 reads CASRKGASGDTQYF. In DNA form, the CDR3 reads TGTGCCAGCAGGAAGGGGGCCTCCGGAGATACGCAGTATTTT.

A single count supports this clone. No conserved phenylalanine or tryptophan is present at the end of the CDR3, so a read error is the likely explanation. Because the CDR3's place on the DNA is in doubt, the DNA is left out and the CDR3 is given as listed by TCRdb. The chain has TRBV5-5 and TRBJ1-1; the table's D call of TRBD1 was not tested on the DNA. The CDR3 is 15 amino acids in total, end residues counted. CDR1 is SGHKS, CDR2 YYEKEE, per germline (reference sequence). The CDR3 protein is CASSLAQGTVRDVRM.

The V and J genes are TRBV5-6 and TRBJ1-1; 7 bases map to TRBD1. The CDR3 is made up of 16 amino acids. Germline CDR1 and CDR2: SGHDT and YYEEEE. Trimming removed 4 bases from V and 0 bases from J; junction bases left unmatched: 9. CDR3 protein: CASSRGQYSVNTEAFF. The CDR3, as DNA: TGTGCCAGCAGCCGGGGACAGTACTCAGTGAACACTGAAGCTTTCTTT.

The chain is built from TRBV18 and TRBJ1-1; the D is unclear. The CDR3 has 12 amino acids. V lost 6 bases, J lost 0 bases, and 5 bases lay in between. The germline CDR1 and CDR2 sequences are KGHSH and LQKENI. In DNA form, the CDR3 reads TGTGCCAGCTCGCAGATGAACACTGAAGCTTTCTTT. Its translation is CASSQMNTEAFF. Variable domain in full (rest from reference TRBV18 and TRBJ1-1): NAGVMQNPRHLVRRRGQEARLRCSPMKGHSHVYWYRQLPEEGLKFMVYLQKENIIDESGMPKERFSAEFPKEGPSILRIQQVVRGDSAAYFCASSQMNTEAFFGQGTRLTVV.

CDR3: CASSGQRGPGELFF. In nucleotides, the CDR3 is TGTGCCAGTAGTGGCCAGCGGGGACCCGGGGAGCTGTTTTTT. V and J are TRBV19 and TRBJ2-2, with 7 positions matching TRBD2. Germline V gene data show CDR1 as LNHDA and CDR2 as SQIVND (reference sequence). The CDR3 covers 14 residues. V lost 5 bases, J lost 6 bases, and 6 bases stayed unmatched.

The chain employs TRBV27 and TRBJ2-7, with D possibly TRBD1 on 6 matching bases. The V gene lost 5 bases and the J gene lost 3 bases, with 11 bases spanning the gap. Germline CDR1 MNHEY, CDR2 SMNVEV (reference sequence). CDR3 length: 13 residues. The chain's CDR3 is CASSPGQFYEQYF. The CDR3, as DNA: TGTGCCAGCAGTCCTGGACAGTTCTACGAGCAGTACTTC.

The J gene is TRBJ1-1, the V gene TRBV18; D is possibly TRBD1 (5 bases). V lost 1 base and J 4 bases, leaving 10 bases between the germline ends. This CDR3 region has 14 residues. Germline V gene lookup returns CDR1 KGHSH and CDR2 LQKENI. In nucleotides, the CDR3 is TGTGCCAGCTCACCACAGCAGGGATCCACTGAAGCTTTCTTT. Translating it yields CASSPQQGSTEAFF.

The CDR3 reads CASSYPTRAPSNTGELFF. The DNA of the CDR3 is TGTGCCAGCAGTTACCCTACGCGGGCCCCATCGAACACCGGGGAGCTGTTTTTT. V and J are TRBV6-2 or TRBV6-3 and TRBJ2-2, with a possible D match to TRBD2 (5 bases). This CDR3 has 18 amino acids. Looked up from germline, CDR1 is MNHEY and CDR2 is SVGEGT. V dropped 2 bases and J dropped 0 bases, with 16 bases sitting between them.

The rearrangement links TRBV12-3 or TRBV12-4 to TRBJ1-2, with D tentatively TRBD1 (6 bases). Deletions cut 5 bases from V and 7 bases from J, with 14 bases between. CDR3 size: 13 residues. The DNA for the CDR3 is TGTGCCAGCAGTAATACCCTACAGGGTGGCTACACCTTC. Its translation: CASSNTLQGGYTF.

The CDR3 DNA reads as TGTGCCAGCAGGGCAGGGTCTGGCTACACCTTC. Amino acid sequence: CASRAGSGYTF. V is TRBV6-8 and J is TRBJ1-2, with a weak D call TRBD1 (5 bases). Germline CDR1 reads MNHGY; CDR2 reads SAAAGT. The CDR3 has 11 residues. V lost 6 bases and J 7 bases, leaving 9 bases between the germline ends.

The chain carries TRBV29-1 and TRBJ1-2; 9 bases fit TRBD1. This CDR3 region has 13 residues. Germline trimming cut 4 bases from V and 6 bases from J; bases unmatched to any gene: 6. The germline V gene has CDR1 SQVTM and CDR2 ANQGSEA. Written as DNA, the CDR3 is TGCAGCGTTGGACCGGGACAGGGACATGGCTACACCTTC. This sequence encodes CSVGPGQGHGYTF.

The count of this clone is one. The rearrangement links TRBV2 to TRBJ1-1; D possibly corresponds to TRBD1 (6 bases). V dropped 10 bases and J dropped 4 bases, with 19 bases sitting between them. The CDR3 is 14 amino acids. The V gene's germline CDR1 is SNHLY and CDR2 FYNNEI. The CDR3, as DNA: TGTGCCACCTACAACAGGGTCAGTACCACTGAAGCTTTCTTT. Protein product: CATYNRVSTTEAFF.

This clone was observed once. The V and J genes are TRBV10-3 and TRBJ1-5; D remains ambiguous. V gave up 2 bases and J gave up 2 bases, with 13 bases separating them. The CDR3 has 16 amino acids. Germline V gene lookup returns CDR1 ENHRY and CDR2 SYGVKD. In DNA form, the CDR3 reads TGTGCCATCAGTGAGGGCAGGTCCTTCGGCAATCAGCCCCAGCATTTT. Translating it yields CAISEGRSFGNQPQHF.

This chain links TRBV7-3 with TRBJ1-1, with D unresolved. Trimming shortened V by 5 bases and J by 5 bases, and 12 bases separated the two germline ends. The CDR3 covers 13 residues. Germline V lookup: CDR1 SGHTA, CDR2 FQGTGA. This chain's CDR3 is CASSPQARTEAFF. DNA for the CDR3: TGTGCCAGCAGCCCTCAGGCAAGAACTGAAGCTTTCTTT.

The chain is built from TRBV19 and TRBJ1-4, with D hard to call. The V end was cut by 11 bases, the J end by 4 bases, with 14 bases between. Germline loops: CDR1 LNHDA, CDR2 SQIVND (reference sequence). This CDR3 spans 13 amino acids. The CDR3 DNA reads TGTGCCTCCGGGGAGCTGGATAATGAAAAACTGTTTTTT. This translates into CASGELDNEKLFF.

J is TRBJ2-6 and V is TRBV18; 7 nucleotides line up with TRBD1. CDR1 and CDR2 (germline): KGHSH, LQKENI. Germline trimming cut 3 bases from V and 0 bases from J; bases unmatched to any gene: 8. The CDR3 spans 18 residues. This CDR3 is CASSPVRTGLSGANVLTF. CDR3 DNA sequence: TGTGCCAGCTCACCGGTTAGGACAGGCCTCTCTGGGGCCAACGTCCTGACTTTC.

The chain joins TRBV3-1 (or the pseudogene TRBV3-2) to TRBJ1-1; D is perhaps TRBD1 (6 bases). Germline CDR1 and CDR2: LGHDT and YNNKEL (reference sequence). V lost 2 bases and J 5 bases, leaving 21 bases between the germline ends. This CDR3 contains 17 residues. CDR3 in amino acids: CASSQMKGVGVRTEAFF. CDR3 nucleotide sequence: TGTGCCAGCAGCCAAATGAAGGGGGTAGGGGTAAGGACTGAAGCTTTCTTT.

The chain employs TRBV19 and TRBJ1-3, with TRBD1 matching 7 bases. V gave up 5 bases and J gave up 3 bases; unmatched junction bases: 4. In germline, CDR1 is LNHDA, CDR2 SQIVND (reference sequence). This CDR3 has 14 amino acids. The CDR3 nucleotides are TGTGCCAGTAGTCCCGGGACAGTTGGAAACACCATATATTTT. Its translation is CASSPGTVGNTIYF.

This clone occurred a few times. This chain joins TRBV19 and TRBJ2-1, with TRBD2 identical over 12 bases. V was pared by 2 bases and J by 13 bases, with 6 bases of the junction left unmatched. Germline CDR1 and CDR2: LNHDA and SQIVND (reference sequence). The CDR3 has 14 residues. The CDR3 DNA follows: TGTGCCAGTAGTATACCCGGACTAGCGGGGAACCAGTTCTTC. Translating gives CASSIPGLAGNQFF.

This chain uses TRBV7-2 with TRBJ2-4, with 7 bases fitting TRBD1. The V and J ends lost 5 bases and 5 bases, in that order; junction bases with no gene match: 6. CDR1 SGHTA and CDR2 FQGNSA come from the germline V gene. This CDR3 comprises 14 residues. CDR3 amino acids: CASSPLTGENIQYF. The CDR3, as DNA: TGTGCCAGCAGCCCCTTAACAGGGGAAAACATTCAGTACTTC.

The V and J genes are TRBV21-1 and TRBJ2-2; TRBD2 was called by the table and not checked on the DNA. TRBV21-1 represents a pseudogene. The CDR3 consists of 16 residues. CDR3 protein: CASSRSGGLSTGELFF. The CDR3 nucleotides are TGTGCCAGCAGCAGAAGCGGGGGGCTTTCCACCGGGGAGCTGTTTTTT.

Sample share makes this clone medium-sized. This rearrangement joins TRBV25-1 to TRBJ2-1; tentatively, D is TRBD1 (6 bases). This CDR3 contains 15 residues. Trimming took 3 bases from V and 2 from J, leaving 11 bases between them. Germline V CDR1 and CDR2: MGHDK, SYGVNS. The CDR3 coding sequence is TGTGCCAGCAGTGACCCGGACAGAGCCTACAATGAGCAGTTCTTC. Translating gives CASSDPDRAYNEQFF.